This is a list of T cell receptor beta chains from one sample in a study of post-analysis software for immune sequencing data. Each CDR3 protein gets one entry after TCRdb re-called the PCR reads with MiXCR. The sample shows fewer than 900,000 distinct CDR3 sequences, about half of them seen only once. Sequenced material: blood. These receptors were obtained from a girl aged 10 to 17 with multiple sclerosis. Each CDR3 is given with its conserved first and last residue. D genes are given only for firm matches. Size is omitted from some rows. Given values are once, few, many or a class for expanded clones.

d_gene: -; v_gene: TRBV27; j_gene: TRBJ2-7; abundance: few; CDR3aa: CASSLSPSPTYEQYF; CDR3nt: TGTGCCAGCAGTTTATCTCCTAGCCCCACCTACGAGCAGTACTTC
d_gene: TRBD2; v_gene: TRBV7-7; j_gene: TRBJ2-1; abundance: few; CDR3aa: CASTRYGRFDEQFF; CDR3nt: TGTGCTAGTACCCGTTACGGGAGGTTCGATGAGCAGTTCTTC
d_gene: TRBD2; v_gene: TRBV6-1; j_gene: TRBJ2-7; abundance: few; CDR3aa: CASSEASGSYEQYF; CDR3nt: TGTGCCAGCAGTGAGGCTAGCGGGAGCTACGAGCAGTACTTC
d_gene: -; v_gene: TRBV4-3; j_gene: TRBJ2-3; abundance: few; CDR3aa: CASSQGGSQVTDTQYF; CDR3nt: TGCGCCAGCAGCCAAGGAGGATCCCAAGTCACAGATACGCAGTATTTT
d_gene: -; v_gene: TRBV6-1; j_gene: TRBJ2-1; abundance: -; CDR3aa: CASSEWNEQFF; CDR3nt: TGTGCCAGCAGTGAATGGAATGAGCAGTTCTTC
d_gene: TRBD2; v_gene: TRBV6-5; j_gene: TRBJ2-3; abundance: -; CDR3aa: CASSSSGRGFTDTQYF; CDR3nt: TGTGCCAGCAGTTCTAGCGGGAGGGGTTTCACAGATACGCAGTATTTT
d_gene: -; v_gene: TRBV4-1; j_gene: TRBJ1-1; abundance: -; CDR3aa: CASSHGQSPEAFF; CDR3nt: TGCGCCAGCAGCCATGGACAGTCACCTGAAGCTTTCTTT
d_gene: TRBD2; v_gene: TRBV20-1; j_gene: TRBJ2-7; abundance: -; CDR3aa: CSAPRAVAGGSEQYF; CDR3nt: TGCAGTGCTCCCCGGGCGGTAGCGGGAGGATCCGAGCAGTACTTC
d_gene: TRBD1; v_gene: TRBV2; j_gene: TRBJ1-1; abundance: -; CDR3aa: CASSYGQGAGTEAFF; CDR3nt: TGTGCCAGCAGTTACGGACAGGGGGCAGGGACTGAAGCTTTCTTT
d_gene: TRBD2; v_gene: TRBV6-2/TRBV6-3; j_gene: TRBJ2-7; abundance: few; CDR3aa: CASSQDSGTYEQYF; CDR3nt: TGTGCCAGCAGTCAAGACAGCGGGACCTACGAGCAGTACTTC
d_gene: -; v_gene: TRBV9; j_gene: TRBJ1-2; abundance: -; CDR3aa: CASSAPRNEGYTF; CDR3nt: TGTGCCAGCAGCGCACCCCGAAATGAGGGCTACACCTTC
d_gene: -; v_gene: TRBV12-3/TRBV12-4; j_gene: TRBJ2-7; abundance: many; CDR3aa: CASSLQGREQYF; CDR3nt: TGTGCCAGCAGTTTACAGGGGCGCGAGCAGTACTTC
d_gene: -; v_gene: TRBV9; j_gene: TRBJ1-6; abundance: few; CDR3aa: CASSSWGGNSPLHF; CDR3nt: TGTGCCAGCAGCTCTTGGGGGGGGAATTCACCCCTCCACTTT
d_gene: TRBD2; v_gene: TRBV6-2/TRBV6-3; j_gene: TRBJ2-1; abundance: few; CDR3aa: CATAARTSGRASSEQFF; CDR3nt: TGTGCCACCGCCGCCCGGACTAGCGGGAGGGCCAGTAGTGAGCAGTTCTTC
d_gene: -; v_gene: TRBV27; j_gene: TRBJ2-7; abundance: -; CDR3aa: CASSLLAQGAPYEQYF; CDR3nt: TGTGCCAGCAGTTTATTGGCCCAAGGAGCCCCCTACGAGCAGTACTTC
d_gene: TRBD2; v_gene: TRBV7-3; j_gene: TRBJ2-1; abundance: -; CDR3aa: CASSFTGGGNNEQFF; CDR3nt: TGTGCCAGCAGCTTTACTGGCGGGGGTAACAATGAGCAGTTCTTC
d_gene: TRBD1; v_gene: TRBV20-1; j_gene: TRBJ1-2; abundance: few; CDR3aa: CSARQTGDNYGYTF; CDR3nt: TGCAGTGCTCGCCAGACAGGGGATAACTATGGCTACACCTTC
d_gene: TRBD1; v_gene: TRBV7-2; j_gene: TRBJ1-2; abundance: few; CDR3aa: CASSRVGQGANYGYTF; CDR3nt: TGTGCCAGCAGCCGTGTGGGACAGGGGGCTAACTATGGCTACACCTTC
d_gene: TRBD1; v_gene: TRBV11-1; j_gene: TRBJ1-2; abundance: -; CDR3aa: CASSQSGDRGGYTF; CDR3nt: TGTGCCAGCAGTCAATCCGGCGACAGGGGTGGCTACACCTTC
d_gene: -; v_gene: TRBV7-2; j_gene: TRBJ1-4; abundance: -; CDR3aa: CASSPVGTNEKLFF; CDR3nt: TGTGCCAGCAGCCCCGTAGGGACTAATGAAAAACTGTTTTTT
d_gene: -; v_gene: TRBV3-1; j_gene: TRBJ2-1; abundance: few; CDR3aa: CASSQQAGAPHEQFF; CDR3nt: TGTGCCAGCAGCCAACAGGCGGGGGCGCCCCATGAGCAGTTCTTC
d_gene: -; v_gene: TRBV20-1; j_gene: TRBJ1-2; abundance: -; CDR3aa: CSAAKTQDDNYGYAF; CDR3nt: TGCAGTGCTGCCAAAACCCAGGACGACAACTATGGCTACGCCTTC
d_gene: TRBD2; v_gene: TRBV5-1; j_gene: TRBJ2-1; abundance: -; CDR3aa: CASSLRLAGSNEQFF; CDR3nt: TGCGCCAGCAGCTTGAGGCTAGCGGGATCCAATGAGCAGTTCTTC
d_gene: TRBD1; v_gene: TRBV20-1; j_gene: TRBJ2-5; abundance: -; CDR3aa: CSAHPDRGVETQYF; CDR3nt: TGCAGTGCCCACCCGGACAGGGGGGTCGAGACCCAGTACTTC